Listed here are 21 T cell receptor beta chains from one sample, sequenced in a study of CD8 T cells in ankylosing spondylitis. TCRdb passed the 5' RACE reads through MiXCR, listing each CDR3 protein once. This sample has approximately 220,000 distinct CDR3 sequences, with about 11% found just once. Sequences were obtained from blood, either unsorted or a sorted T cell fraction (not recorded which). The receptors were sampled from a male donor with ankylosing spondylitis or in good health (not recorded which).

Ten or more counts support this clonotype. The chain recombines TRBV11-2 with TRBJ1-3; D remains unclear. CDR1 is SGHAT, CDR2 FQNNGV, per germline. The CDR3 extends over 16 amino acids. Trimming took 0 bases from V and 0 from J, leaving 9 bases between them. In DNA form, the CDR3 reads TGTGCCAGCAGCTTAGATCTTACGAGCTCTGGAAACACCATATATTTT. Protein: CASSLDLTSSGNTIYF.

In its sample, this clonotype was seen many times. The V call is TRBV5-1, the J call TRBJ2-2; D is possibly TRBD1 or TRBD2 (5 bases each). The CDR3 sequence is 16 residues long. From germline, CDR1 is SGHRS and CDR2 YFSETQ. Trimming removed 4 bases from V and 0 bases from J, with 13 bases in between. The CDR3, as DNA: TGCGCCAGCAGCCCGCGGCAGGGAGCGAACACCGGGGAGCTGTTTTTT. It encodes CASSPRQGANTGELFF.

This clonotype has more than one count but fewer than ten. The chain is built from TRBV7-2 and TRBJ1-6, with no clear D. Germline assignment: CDR1 SGHTA and CDR2 FQGNSA. This CDR3 is 15 amino acids long. Trimming left V 3 bases short and J 0 bases short, with 6 bases between. This CDR3 is CASSFGSSYNSPLHF. The CDR3, as DNA: TGTGCCAGCAGCTTCGGGAGCTCCTATAATTCACCCCTCCACTTT.

This clonotype was observed many times. The rearrangement joins TRBV10-3 to TRBJ2-1; perhaps TRBD2 as D (7 bases). CDR1 is ENHRY, CDR2 SYGVKD, per germline. V was clipped by 3 bases and J by 6 bases, with 12 bases between them. The CDR3 contains 14 residues. The CDR3 region has the DNA TGTGCCATCAGTGATTTTGGGGGGGCCAATGAGCAGTTCTTC. Translated: CAISDFGGANEQFF.

V is TRBV5-1 and J is TRBJ1-1; possibly TRBD1 for D (6 bases). V lost 0 bases and J 0 bases, leaving 9 bases between the germline ends. The CDR3 runs to 15 residues. Germline V gene sequence: CDR1 SGHRS, CDR2 YFSETQ. The CDR3 protein is CASSLEGGLNTEAFF. DNA for the CDR3: TGCGCCAGCAGCTTGGAGGGGGGATTGAACACTGAAGCTTTCTTT.

This clonotype was recorded many times. The V call is TRBV29-1, the J call TRBJ2-3; D assignment may be TRBD1 or TRBD2 (5 bases each). Trimming took 6 bases from V and 0 from J, leaving 10 bases between them. The CDR3 has 13 amino acids. CDR1 and CDR2 from the germline V gene are SQVTM and ANQGSEA. DNA of the CDR3: TGCAGCGTCGGGACGGCTAGCACAGATACGCAGTATTTT. Translating it yields CSVGTASTDTQYF.

The CDR3, as DNA: TGTGCCAGCAGTGATTCGGCAGGGGGACAGTTCTTC. Amino acids: CASSDSAGGQFF. The chain carries TRBV6-1 and TRBJ2-1, with 7 bases aligning to TRBD1. The CDR3 has 12 amino acids. The germline CDR1 and CDR2 sequences are MNHNS and SASEGT. The ends lost 3 bases at V and 13 bases at J; junction bases unmatched: 6.

This clonotype showed up many times. The rearrangement links TRBV7-2 to TRBJ1-1; no clear D gene. The CDR3 runs to 14 residues. Germline loops: CDR1 SGHTA, CDR2 FQGNSA. The V end lost 1 base, the J end lost 10 bases, and 16 bases lay between the germline ends. The CDR3 DNA is TGTGCCAGCAGCTTAGAAGTTGGCCGGGATGGAGCTTTCTTT. It is translated as CASSLEVGRDGAFF. Complete variable domain (other parts from reference TRBV7-2 and TRBJ1-1): GAGVSQSPSNKVTEKGKDVELRCDPISGHTALYWYRQSLGQGLEFLIYFQGNSAPDKSGLPSDRFSAERTGGSVSTLTIQRTQQEDSAVYLCASSLEVGRDGAFFGQGTRLTVV.

This clonotype appeared many times. The chain recombines TRBV29-1 with TRBJ2-7; D is uncertain. Germline lookup yields CDR1 SQVTM and CDR2 ANQGSEA. Trimming removed 7 bases from V and 3 bases from J, with 16 bases in between. This CDR3 has 13 amino acids. CDR3 protein: CSGTFIDRYEQYF. CDR3 coding DNA: TGCAGCGGTACCTTTATCGACCGCTACGAGCAGTACTTC.

The chain joins TRBV15 to TRBJ2-7, with no clear D. V shed 0 bases and J shed 9 bases, with 12 bases lying between them. The length of the CDR3 is 13 residues. The germline CDR1 and CDR2 sequences are LNHNV and YYDKDF (reference sequence). CDR3 in amino acids: CATSRDQGSGQYF. Written as DNA, the CDR3 is TGTGCCACCAGCAGAGATCAAGGAAGTGGGCAGTACTTC.

This clonotype was counted at least ten times. V is TRBV5-1 and J is TRBJ2-5; 10 bases map to TRBD2. The CDR3 runs to 16 residues. The germline V gene has CDR1 SGHRS and CDR2 YFSETQ. With 0 bases clipped from V and 1 base from J, the junction kept 3 bases outside the gene matches. The CDR3 region has the DNA TGCGCCAGCAGCTTGGGAGTAGCGGGGGGCCAAGAGACCCAGTACTTC. It is translated as CASSLGVAGGQETQYF.

This clonotype was observed many times. This chain joins TRBV5-1 and TRBJ2-7; no clear D. Trimming took 4 bases from V and 4 from J, leaving 12 bases between them. Germline CDR1 and CDR2: SGHRS and YFSETQ. This CDR3 has 13 amino acids. DNA of the CDR3: TGCGCCAGCAGCGTTTTCGGAGATTACGAGCAGTACTTC. Residues: CASSVFGDYEQYF.

This clonotype was recorded many times. The J gene is TRBJ1-4, the V gene TRBV24-1, with D perhaps TRBD1 (5 bases). This CDR3 comprises 14 residues. V was trimmed by 5 bases and J by 6 bases, leaving 12 bases between them. Looked up from germline, CDR1 is KGHDR and CDR2 is SFDVKD. CDR3 sequence: CATSGGGGDEKLFF. Written as DNA, the CDR3 is TGTGCCACCAGTGGAGGTGGGGGAGATGAAAAACTGTTTTTT.

This clonotype was recorded many times. The rearrangement uses TRBV7-2 and TRBJ2-3; D not resolved. The V end lost 4 bases, the J end lost 5 bases, and 16 bases lay between the germline ends. The germline gives CDR1 SGHTA, CDR2 FQGNSA. This CDR3 has 15 amino acids. The CDR3 reads CASSSGNGPGDTQYF. For the CDR3, the DNA is TGTGCCAGCAGCTCAGGAAATGGTCCCGGAGATACGCAGTATTTT.

Many counts were recorded for this clonotype. The chain has TRBV18 and TRBJ1-5; no clear D gene. The CDR3 has 15 amino acids. Germline V gives CDR1 KGHSH, CDR2 LQKENI. V lost 4 bases to trimming and J lost 5 bases, with 15 bases between them. CDR3 in amino acids: CASSRGMVVDQPQHF. The CDR3 nucleotides are TGTGCCAGCTCACGTGGGATGGTAGTGGATCAGCCCCAGCATTTT.

The chain couples TRBV20-1 to TRBJ2-1; no firm D call. Trimming took off 4 bases at V and 0 bases at J, with 10 bases between the two ends. The CDR3 contains 14 residues. Germline V gene lookup returns CDR1 DFQATT and CDR2 SNEGSKA (reference sequence). The CDR3 loop reads CSATSTSSYNEQFF. The DNA of the CDR3 is TGCAGTGCTACTAGTACGAGCTCCTACAATGAGCAGTTCTTC.

The chain uses TRBV7-9 and TRBJ2-3; 11 positions match TRBD2. With V trimmed by 4 bases and J by 3 bases, 3 bases remained unmatched. CDR1 and CDR2 (germline): SEHNR, FQNEAQ (reference sequence). The CDR3 runs to 15 residues. The CDR3, as DNA: TGTGCCAGCAGCTGGCTAGCGGGGGGAACAGATACGCAGTATTTT. Its protein product is CASSWLAGGTDTQYF.

J is TRBJ1-4 and V is TRBV5-1, with D perhaps TRBD1 (6 bases). This CDR3 contains 16 residues. The germline V gene encodes CDR1 SGHRS and CDR2 YFSETQ. V lost 0 bases, J lost 2 bases, and 11 bases lay in between. The CDR3 is CASSLAQGSTNEKLFF. In nucleotides, the CDR3 is TGCGCCAGCAGCTTGGCGCAGGGGTCTACTAATGAAAAACTGTTTTTT.

This clonotype was seen ten or more times. This rearrangement joins TRBV7-3 to TRBJ2-2, with D possibly being TRBD1 (5 bases). Germline V gene sequence: CDR1 SGHTA, CDR2 FQGTGA. This CDR3 has 14 residues. The V gene lost 4 bases and the J gene lost 0 bases, with 6 bases spanning the gap. CDR3 nucleotides: TGTGCCAGCAGCTACAGGCCGAACACCGGGGAGCTGTTTTTT. Translating it yields CASSYRPNTGELFF.

This clonotype was seen a few times. The genes are TRBV5-1 and TRBJ2-2; either TRBD1 or TRBD2 may fit D (5 bases each). The V gene's germline CDR1 is SGHRS and CDR2 YFSETQ. This CDR3 region has 15 residues. Deletions cut 4 bases from V and 5 bases from J, with 15 bases between. Here the CDR3 DNA reads TGCGCCAGCAGCCTTGATGGGACGCCTACCGGGGAGCTGTTTTTT. This gives the protein CASSLDGTPTGELFF.

This clonotype was seen more than once but under ten times. The rearrangement uses TRBV4-2 and TRBJ2-3; possible D gene TRBD2, 5 bases. The V end was cut by 0 bases, the J end by 11 bases, with 12 bases between. This CDR3 has 13 residues. From germline, CDR1 is LGHNA and CDR2 YNFKEQ. CDR3 sequence: CASSQEALGRQYF. The DNA for the CDR3 is TGTGCCAGCAGCCAAGAAGCCCTTGGGAGGCAGTATTTT.